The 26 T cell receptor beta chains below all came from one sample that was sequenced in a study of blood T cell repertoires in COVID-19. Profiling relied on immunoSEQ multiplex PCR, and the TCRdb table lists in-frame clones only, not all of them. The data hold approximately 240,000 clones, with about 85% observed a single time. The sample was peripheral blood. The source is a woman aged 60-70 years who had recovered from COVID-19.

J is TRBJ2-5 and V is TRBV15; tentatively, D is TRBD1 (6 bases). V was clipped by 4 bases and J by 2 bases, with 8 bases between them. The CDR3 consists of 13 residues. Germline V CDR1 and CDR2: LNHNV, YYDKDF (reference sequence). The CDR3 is CATSTGQQETQYF. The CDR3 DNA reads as TGTGCCACCAGCACCGGACAGCAAGAGACCCAGTACTTC.

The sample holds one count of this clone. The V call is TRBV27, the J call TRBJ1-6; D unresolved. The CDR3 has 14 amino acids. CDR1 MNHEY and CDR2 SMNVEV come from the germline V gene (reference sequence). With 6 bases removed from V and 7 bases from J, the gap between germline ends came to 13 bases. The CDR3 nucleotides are TGTGCCAGCAGATCGTACAGAGTAAATTCACCCCTCCACTTT. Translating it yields CASRSYRVNSPLHF.

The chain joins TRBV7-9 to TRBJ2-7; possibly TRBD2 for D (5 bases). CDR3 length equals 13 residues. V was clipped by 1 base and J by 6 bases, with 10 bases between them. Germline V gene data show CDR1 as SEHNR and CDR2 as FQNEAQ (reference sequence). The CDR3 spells CASSLDGSVEQYF. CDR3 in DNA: TGTGCCAGCAGCTTAGACGGTAGCGTCGAGCAGTACTTC.

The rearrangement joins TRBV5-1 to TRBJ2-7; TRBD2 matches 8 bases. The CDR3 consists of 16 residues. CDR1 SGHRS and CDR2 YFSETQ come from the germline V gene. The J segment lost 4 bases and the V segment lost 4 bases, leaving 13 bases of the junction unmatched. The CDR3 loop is CASSAVTAGGSYEQYF. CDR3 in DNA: TGCGCCAGCAGCGCAGTTACCGCGGGGGGTTCGTACGAGCAGTACTTC. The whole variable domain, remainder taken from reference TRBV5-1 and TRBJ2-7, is KAGVTQTPRYLIKTRGQQVTLSCSPISGHRSVSWYQQTPGQGLQFLFEYFSETQRNKGNFPGRFSGRQFSNSRSEMNVSTLELGDSALYLCASSAVTAGGSYEQYFGPGTRLTVT.

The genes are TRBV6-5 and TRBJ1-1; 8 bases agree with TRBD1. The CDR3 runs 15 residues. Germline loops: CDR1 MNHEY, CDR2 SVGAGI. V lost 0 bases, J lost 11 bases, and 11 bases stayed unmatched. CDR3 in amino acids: CASSYSPAGGARAFF. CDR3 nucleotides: TGTGCCAGCAGTTACTCCCCCGCAGGGGGCGCAAGGGCTTTCTTT.

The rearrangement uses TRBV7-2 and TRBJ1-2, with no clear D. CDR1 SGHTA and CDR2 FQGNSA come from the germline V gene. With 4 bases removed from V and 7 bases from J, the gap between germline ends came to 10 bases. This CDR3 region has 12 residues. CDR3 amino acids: CASSSTRAGYTF. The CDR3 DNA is TGTGCCAGCAGCTCTACCCGAGCTGGCTACACCTTC.

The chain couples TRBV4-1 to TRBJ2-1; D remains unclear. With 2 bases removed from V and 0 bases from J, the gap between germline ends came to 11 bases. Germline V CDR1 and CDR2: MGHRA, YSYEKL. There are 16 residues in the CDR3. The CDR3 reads CASSQPRSSSYNEQFF. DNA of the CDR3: TGCGCCAGCAGCCAACCTAGGTCGAGCTCCTACAATGAGCAGTTCTTC.

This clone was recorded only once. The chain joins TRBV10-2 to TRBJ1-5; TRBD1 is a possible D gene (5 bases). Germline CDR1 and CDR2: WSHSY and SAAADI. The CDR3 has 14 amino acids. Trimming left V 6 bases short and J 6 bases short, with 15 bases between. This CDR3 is CASSDPGPGQPQHF. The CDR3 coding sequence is TGCGCCAGCAGCGACCCAGGGCCGGGTCAGCCCCAGCATTTT.

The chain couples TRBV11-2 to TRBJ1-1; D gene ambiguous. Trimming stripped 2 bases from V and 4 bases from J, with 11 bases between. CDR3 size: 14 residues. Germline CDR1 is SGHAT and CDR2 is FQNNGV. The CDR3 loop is CASSLSGGFTEAFF. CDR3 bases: TGTGCCAGCAGCTTATCGGGCGGGTTCACTGAAGCTTTCTTT.

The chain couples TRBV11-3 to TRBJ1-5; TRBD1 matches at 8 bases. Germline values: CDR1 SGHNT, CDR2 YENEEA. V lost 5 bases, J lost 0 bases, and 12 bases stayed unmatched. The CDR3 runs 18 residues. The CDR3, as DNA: TGTGCCAGCAGCCATCGGACAGGGAAGAGGCATAGCAATCAGCCCCAGCATTTT. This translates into CASSHRTGKRHSNQPQHF.

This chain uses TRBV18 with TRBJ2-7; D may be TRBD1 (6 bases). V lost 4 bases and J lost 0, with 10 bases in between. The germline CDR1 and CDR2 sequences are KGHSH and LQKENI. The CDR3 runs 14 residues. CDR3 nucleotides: TGTGCCAGCTCACTTGACAGGAGCTCCTACGAGCAGTACTTC. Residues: CASSLDRSSYEQYF.

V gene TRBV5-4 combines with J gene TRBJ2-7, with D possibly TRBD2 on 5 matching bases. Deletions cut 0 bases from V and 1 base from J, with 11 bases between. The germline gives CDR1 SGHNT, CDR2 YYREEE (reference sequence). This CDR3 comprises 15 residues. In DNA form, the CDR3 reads TGTGCCAGCAGCTTGGCCGGGCCGGGGTCCTACGAGCAGTACTTC. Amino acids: CASSLAGPGSYEQYF.

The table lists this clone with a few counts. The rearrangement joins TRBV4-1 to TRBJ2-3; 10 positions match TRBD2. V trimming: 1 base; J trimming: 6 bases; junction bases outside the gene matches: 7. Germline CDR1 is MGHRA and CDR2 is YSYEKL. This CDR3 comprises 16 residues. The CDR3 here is CASSQAPAGGRDTQYF. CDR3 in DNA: TGCGCCAGCAGCCAAGCCCCAGCGGGGGGGCGGGATACGCAGTATTTT.

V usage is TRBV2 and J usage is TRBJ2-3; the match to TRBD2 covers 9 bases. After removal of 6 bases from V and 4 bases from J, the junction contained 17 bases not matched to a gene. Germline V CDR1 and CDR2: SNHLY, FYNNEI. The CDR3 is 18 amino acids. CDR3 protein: CASSPVVDAGGQSDTQYF. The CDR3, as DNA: TGTGCCAGCAGCCCTGTTGTCGATGCGGGGGGGCAATCAGATACGCAGTATTTT.

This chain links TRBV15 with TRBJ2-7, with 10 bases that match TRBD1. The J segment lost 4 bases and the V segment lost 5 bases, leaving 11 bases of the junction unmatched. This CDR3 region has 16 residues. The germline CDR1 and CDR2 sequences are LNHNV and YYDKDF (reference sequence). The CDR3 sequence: CATSGLGQGISYEQYF. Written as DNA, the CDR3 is TGTGCCACCAGCGGACTGGGACAGGGGATCTCTTACGAGCAGTACTTC.

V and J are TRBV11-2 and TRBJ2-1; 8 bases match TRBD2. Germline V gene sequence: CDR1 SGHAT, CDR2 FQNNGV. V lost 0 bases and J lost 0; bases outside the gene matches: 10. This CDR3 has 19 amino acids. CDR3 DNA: TGTGCCAGCAGCTTAGATTTTTTGCGCGGGGGGAGCTCCTACAATGAGCAGTTCTTC. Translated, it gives CASSLDFLRGGSSYNEQFF.

CDR3 residues: CAWRRGLNTGELFF. The CDR3 bases are TGTGCCTGGAGAAGGGGGTTGAACACCGGGGAGCTGTTTTTT. This chain uses TRBV30 with TRBJ2-2, with D possibly being TRBD1 (6 bases). CDR1 GTSNPN and CDR2 SVGIG come from the germline V gene (reference sequence). V shed 3 bases and J shed 1 base, with 9 bases lying between them. The CDR3 runs 14 residues.

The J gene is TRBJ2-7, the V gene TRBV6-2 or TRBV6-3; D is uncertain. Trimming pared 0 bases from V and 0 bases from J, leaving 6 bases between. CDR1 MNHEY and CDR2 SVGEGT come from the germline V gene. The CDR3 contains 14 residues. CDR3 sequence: CASSYSTASYEQYF. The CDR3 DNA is TGTGCCAGCAGTTACTCTACTGCCTCCTACGAGCAGTACTTC.

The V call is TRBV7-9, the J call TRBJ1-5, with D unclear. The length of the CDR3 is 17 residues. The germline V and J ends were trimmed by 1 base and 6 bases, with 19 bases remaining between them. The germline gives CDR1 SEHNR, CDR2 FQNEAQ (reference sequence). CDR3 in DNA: TGTGCCAGCAGCTTAGGACCGATTAACGGGCGGGCTCAGCCCCAGCATTTT. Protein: CASSLGPINGRAQPQHF.

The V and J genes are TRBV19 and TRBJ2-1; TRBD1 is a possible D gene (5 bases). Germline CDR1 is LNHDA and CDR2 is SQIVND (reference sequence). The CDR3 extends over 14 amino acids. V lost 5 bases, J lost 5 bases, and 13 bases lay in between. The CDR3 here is CASSGRQYNNEQFF. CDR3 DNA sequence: TGTGCCAGTAGTGGCAGACAGTACAACAATGAGCAGTTCTTC.

The CDR3 is CASSPSTSGGRGTGELFF. Written as DNA, the CDR3 is TGTGCCAGCAGTCCTTCGACTAGCGGGGGGCGTGGCACCGGGGAGCTGTTTTTT. This chain links TRBV7-9 with TRBJ2-2; 13 bases are shared with TRBD2. Germline CDR1 SEHNR, CDR2 FQNEAQ (reference sequence). CDR3 length: 18 amino acids. V was pared by 6 bases and J by 4 bases, with 11 bases of the junction left unmatched.

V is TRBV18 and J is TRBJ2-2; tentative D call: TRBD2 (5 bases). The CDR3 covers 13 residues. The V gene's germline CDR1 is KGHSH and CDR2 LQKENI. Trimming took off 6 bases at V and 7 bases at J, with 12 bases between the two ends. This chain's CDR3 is CASSSDRDGELFF. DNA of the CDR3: TGTGCCAGCTCTTCTGACCGGGACGGGGAGCTGTTTTTT.

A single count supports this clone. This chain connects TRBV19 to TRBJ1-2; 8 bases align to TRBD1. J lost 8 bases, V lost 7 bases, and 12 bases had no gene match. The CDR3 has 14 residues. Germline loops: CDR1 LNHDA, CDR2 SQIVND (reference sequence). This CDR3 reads CASMQTGADRGYTF. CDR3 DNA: TGTGCCAGTATGCAGACAGGGGCTGATAGGGGCTACACCTTC.

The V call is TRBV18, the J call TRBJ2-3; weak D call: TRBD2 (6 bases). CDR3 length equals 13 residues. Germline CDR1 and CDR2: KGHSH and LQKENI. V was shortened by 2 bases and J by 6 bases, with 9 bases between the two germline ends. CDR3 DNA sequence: TGTGCCAGCTCACCAGGACGGGAGGATACGCAGTATTTT. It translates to CASSPGREDTQYF.

The CDR3 bases are TGTGCCAGCAGTTTAGGAAGTCCGGGACTAGCGTACAATGAGCAGTTCTTC. It encodes CASSLGSPGLAYNEQFF. The V call is TRBV28, the J call TRBJ2-1, with 10 bases aligning to TRBD2. The CDR3 runs 17 residues. The germline gives CDR1 MDHEN, CDR2 SYDVKM. V shed 2 bases and J 4 bases; nucleotides not matched to a gene: 8.

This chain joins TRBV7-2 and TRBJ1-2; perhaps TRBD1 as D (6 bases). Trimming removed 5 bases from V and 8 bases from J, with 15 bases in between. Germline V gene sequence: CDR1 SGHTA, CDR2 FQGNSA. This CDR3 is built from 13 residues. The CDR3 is CASSQRGGRGYTF. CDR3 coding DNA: TGTGCCAGCAGCCAGAGGGGGGGCAGAGGCTACACCTTC.